These 30 T cell receptor beta chains were all obtained from the same sample, sequenced in a study of CD8 T cells in Susac syndrome. After extraction with the RNeasy kit, roughly 0.5 to 1 ug of the RNA was reverse transcribed using random hexamers. From the immunoSEQ multiplex PCR reads, TCRdb called clonotypes with MiXCR, one entry per CDR3 protein. The top ten clones hold 0.12% of a sample with 170,000 or so distinct CDR3 sequences, 95% to 96% of them seen once. The sequencing sample was made of CD4+ T cells from PBMCs. Every receptor here comes from a human donor with Susac syndrome.

V gene TRBV7-9 combines with J gene TRBJ2-7; 9 positions agree with TRBD1. V dropped 6 bases and J dropped 2; count of bases not matched to a gene: 8. The CDR3 totals 15 residues. CDR1 and CDR2 from the germline V gene are SEHNR and FQNEAQ (reference sequence). The CDR3 DNA is TGTGCCAGCAGTCTTCCGGGACAGGGCCCCTACGAGCAGTACTTC. It translates to CASSLPGQGPYEQYF.

The J gene is TRBJ2-5, the V gene TRBV15; D not resolved. Trimming removed 0 bases from V and 9 bases from J, with 8 bases in between. Per germline, CDR1 LNHNV and CDR2 YYDKDF (reference sequence). This CDR3 region has 12 residues. The CDR3 is CATSRDRRAQYF. CDR3 bases: TGTGCCACCAGCAGAGACCGTCGGGCCCAGTACTTC.

The genes are TRBV20-1 and TRBJ2-7; possible D gene TRBD2, 6 bases. The CDR3 consists of 13 residues. V was shortened by 5 bases and J by 3 bases, with 14 bases between the two germline ends. The V gene's germline CDR1 is DFQATT and CDR2 SNEGSKA (reference sequence). CDR3 DNA: TGCAGTGCTCCACGGGAGTTCGGCTACGAGCAGTACTTC. Its translation: CSAPREFGYEQYF.

The V call is TRBV30, the J call TRBJ1-2; D ambiguous. Germline values: CDR1 GTSNPN, CDR2 SVGIG (reference sequence). This CDR3 region has 12 residues. V was shortened by 4 bases and J by 0 bases, with 6 bases between the two germline ends. CDR3 amino acids: CAWTETNYGYTF. The CDR3 DNA reads TGTGCCTGGACGGAGACTAACTATGGCTACACCTTC. Filled out from reference TRBV30 and TRBJ1-2, the complete variable domain reads SQTIHQWPATLVQPVGSPLSLECTVEGTSNPNLYWYRQAAGRGLQLLFYSVGIGQISSEVPQNLSASRPQDRQFILSSKKLLLSDSGFYLCAWTETNYGYTFGSGTRLTVV.

The gene calls are TRBV3-1 and TRBJ1-1; perhaps TRBD1 as D (5 bases). CDR3 length: 15 residues. Trimming took off 1 base at V and 1 base at J, with 10 bases between the two ends. Germline-derived CDR1 and CDR2 are LGHDT and YNNKEL (reference sequence). CDR3 in amino acids: CASSQAPGQNTEAFF. CDR3 bases: TGTGCCAGCAGCCAAGCTCCGGGGCAGAACACTGAAGCTTTCTTT.

This clonotype was detected only once. The rearrangement joins TRBV6-2 or TRBV6-3 to TRBJ2-1; 11 nucleotides align to TRBD2. This CDR3 is built from 17 residues. Germline V gives CDR1 MNHEY, CDR2 SVGEGT. V was pared by 7 bases and J by 1 base, with 9 bases of the junction left unmatched. CDR3 coding DNA: TGTGCCAGCATAGTTAGCGGGGGGGCCCCGTCCTACAATGAGCAGTTCTTC. Its protein product is CASIVSGGAPSYNEQFF.

The J gene is TRBJ1-1, the V gene TRBV29-1; tentatively, D is TRBD1 (6 bases). V gave up 4 bases and J gave up 1 base, with 10 bases separating them. Germline assignment: CDR1 SQVTM and CDR2 ANQGSEA. The CDR3 runs to 13 residues. Written as DNA, the CDR3 is TGCAGCGTTGCCTCACAGGGGAACACTGAAGCTTTCTTT. Amino acid sequence: CSVASQGNTEAFF.

This rearrangement joins TRBV11-2 to TRBJ2-7; 7 positions agree with TRBD1. Germline-derived CDR1 and CDR2 are SGHAT and FQNNGV. The ends lost 4 bases at V and 6 bases at J; junction bases unmatched: 9. The CDR3 has 14 amino acids. The CDR3 nucleotides read TGTGCCAGCAGCTCCAACAGGGGAAGGGGCGAGCAGTACGTC. This translates into CASSSNRGRGEQYV.

The V gene is TRBV29-1, the J gene TRBJ2-7; a weak D match, TRBD2 (6 bases). CDR1 SQVTM and CDR2 ANQGSEA come from the germline V gene. The CDR3 is 13 amino acids. V shed 4 bases and J shed 1 base, with 11 bases lying between them. In nucleotides, the CDR3 is TGCAGCGTTGGGCGGGACCTATCCTACGAGCAGTACTTC. The encoded protein is CSVGRDLSYEQYF.

The chain couples TRBV7-2 to TRBJ1-5; D is perhaps TRBD1 (6 bases). CDR1 and CDR2 from the germline V gene are SGHTA and FQGNSA. This CDR3 spans 14 amino acids. V was cut by 4 bases and J by 4 bases, with 11 bases left in between. In nucleotides, the CDR3 is TGTGCCAGCAGCTACCAGGGGAGGAATCAGCCCCAGCATTTT. Translating it yields CASSYQGRNQPQHF.

This clonotype was seen once. The chain couples TRBV20-1 to TRBJ2-2; D remains unclear. CDR3 length equals 14 residues. Germline CDR1 reads DFQATT; CDR2 reads SNEGSKA (reference sequence). Trimming took 3 bases from V and 1 from J, leaving 9 bases between them. This CDR3 is CSASHIGNTGELFF. The CDR3 DNA follows: TGCAGTGCTAGCCATATTGGGAACACCGGGGAGCTGTTTTTT.

The gene calls are TRBV11-2 and TRBJ2-5; D ambiguous. Looked up from germline, CDR1 is SGHAT and CDR2 is FQNNGV. Trimming cost V 1 base and J 7 bases, with 4 bases left between them. This CDR3 is 11 amino acids long. The CDR3 is CASSLVRTQYF. In DNA, the CDR3 is TGTGCCAGCAGCTTAGTTCGGACCCAGTACTTC.

The chain combines TRBV9 with TRBJ1-2; D unresolved. V was clipped by 0 bases and J by 7 bases, with 19 bases between them. Germline lookup yields CDR1 SGDLS and CDR2 YYNGEE. The CDR3 spans 16 residues. CDR3 loop: CASSVDVAAPFFGYTF. CDR3 nucleotide sequence: TGTGCCAGCAGCGTAGACGTCGCAGCACCCTTCTTTGGCTACACCTTC.

J is TRBJ2-6 and V is TRBV2, with D possibly TRBD1 on 5 matching bases. Germline assignment: CDR1 SNHLY and CDR2 FYNNEI. V was shortened by 6 bases and J by 2 bases, with 14 bases between the two germline ends. The CDR3 totals 16 residues. The CDR3, as DNA: TGTGCCAGCAGGCCCTCCAGGGTAGCTGGGGCCAACGTCCTGACTTTC. This codes for CASRPSRVAGANVLTF.

The rearrangement links TRBV6-5 to TRBJ2-3; D gene uncertain. The V gene's germline CDR1 is MNHEY and CDR2 SVGAGI. The V gene lost 2 bases and the J gene lost 1 base, with 4 bases spanning the gap. There are 13 residues in the CDR3. CDR3 loop: CASSYGGTDTQYF. DNA of the CDR3: TGTGCCAGCAGTTACGGGGGCACAGATACGCAGTATTTT.

The chain combines TRBV20-1 with TRBJ2-1; 10 nucleotides align to TRBD1. V gave up 5 bases and J gave up 3 bases; unmatched junction bases: 1. Germline loops: CDR1 DFQATT, CDR2 SNEGSKA (reference sequence). The CDR3 length is 13 residues. CDR3 region: CSARTGGYNEQFF. The CDR3 DNA reads as TGCAGTGCTCGGACAGGGGGCTACAATGAGCAGTTCTTC.

V and J are TRBV5-4 and TRBJ2-2; the D gene is possibly TRBD2 (5 bases). CDR3 length: 15 amino acids. Per germline, CDR1 SGHNT and CDR2 YYREEE (reference sequence). The ends were cut back, 0 bases at V and 4 bases at J, with 10 bases in the middle. CDR3 sequence (DNA): TGTGCCAGCAGCTTGGAGGCAGGACTCACCGGGGAGCTGTTTTTT. The encoded protein is CASSLEAGLTGELFF.

The chain couples TRBV2 to TRBJ2-5, with TRBD2 matching 8 bases. Germline CDR1 and CDR2: SNHLY and FYNNEI. V lost 8 bases, J lost 0 bases, and 5 bases stayed unmatched. The CDR3 length is 14 residues. CDR3 protein: CASVAGTYQETQYF. The DNA for the CDR3 is TGTGCCAGCGTAGCGGGGACGTACCAAGAGACCCAGTACTTC. Together with reference TRBV2 and TRBJ2-5, the CDR3 gives the full variable domain: EPEVTQTPSHQVTQMGQEVILRCVPISNHLYFYWYRQILGQKVEFLVSFYNNEISEKSEIFDDQFSVERPDGSNFTLKIRSTKLEDSAMYFCASVAGTYQETQYFGPGTRLLVL.

The V gene is TRBV7-8, the J gene TRBJ2-5; 8 bases are shared with TRBD2. V lost 4 bases to trimming and J lost 1 base; unmatched junction nucleotides: 8. The CDR3 extends over 16 amino acids. The germline gives CDR1 SGHVS, CDR2 FQNEAQ. This CDR3 reads CASSSRGLAVQETQYF. In DNA form, the CDR3 reads TGTGCCAGCAGCTCTCGTGGACTAGCAGTCCAAGAGACCCAGTACTTC.

The chain links TRBV29-1 to TRBJ2-3; D not certain. V dropped 4 bases and J dropped 4 bases, with 12 bases sitting between them. The CDR3 contains 13 residues. Per the germline V gene, CDR1 is SQVTM and CDR2 is ANQGSEA. The CDR3 loop is CSVVLVGPDTQYF. CDR3 coding DNA: TGCAGCGTTGTTCTAGTCGGCCCAGATACGCAGTATTTT.

This clonotype was picked up one time. This chain joins TRBV20-1 and TRBJ2-7; the D gene is possibly TRBD2 (5 bases). Germline V gene lookup returns CDR1 DFQATT and CDR2 SNEGSKA (reference sequence). The CDR3 covers 13 residues. V lost 1 base and J 6 bases, leaving 13 bases between the germline ends. In DNA, the CDR3 is TGCAGTGCTAGAGTCGGGTTAGCGAGCGAGCAGTACTTC. Translated, it gives CSARVGLASEQYF.

This chain links TRBV7-2 with TRBJ2-3, with a possible D match to TRBD1 (6 bases). Trimming stripped 6 bases from V and 4 bases from J, with 20 bases between. In germline, CDR1 is SGHTA, CDR2 FQGNSA. This CDR3 is built from 16 residues. The CDR3 DNA sequence: TGTGCCAGCAGTCGTTTTCTTCAGGGGAAGCCAGATACGCAGTATTTT. Protein product: CASSRFLQGKPDTQYF. The entire variable domain, with the rest obtained from reference TRBV7-2 and TRBJ2-3, is as follows: GAGVSQSPSNKVTEKGKDVELRCDPISGHTALYWYRQSLGQGLEFLIYFQGNSAPDKSGLPSDRFSAERTGGSVSTLTIQRTQQEDSAVYLCASSRFLQGKPDTQYFGPGTRLTVL.

V usage is TRBV20-1 and J usage is TRBJ1-1; possible D gene TRBD1, 5 bases. The CDR3 length is 15 residues. The V gene's germline CDR1 is DFQATT and CDR2 SNEGSKA (reference sequence). V shed 3 bases and J shed 13 bases, with 27 bases lying between them. CDR3 loop: CSASSGLGTRGKLFF. CDR3 DNA: TGCAGTGCTAGTTCGGGTCTGGGAACTAGGGGAAAGCTTTTCTTT.

This clonotype was observed once. This sequence joins TRBV19 and TRBJ1-5; D ambiguous. V shed 8 bases and J shed 1 base, with 12 bases lying between them. Germline CDR1 is LNHDA and CDR2 is SQIVND (reference sequence). The CDR3 is 14 residues long. For the CDR3, the DNA is TGTGCCAGTGGTTCCGGAACGAGCAATCAGCCCCAGCATTTT. Encoded protein: CASGSGTSNQPQHF.

The chain is built from TRBV12-3 or TRBV12-4 and TRBJ2-3, with 9 bases fitting TRBD2. V gave up 8 bases and J gave up 8 bases; unmatched junction bases: 5. This CDR3 is 12 amino acids long. This CDR3 reads CASQREDGTQYF. CDR3 DNA: TGTGCCAGCCAGCGGGAGGACGGTACGCAGTATTTT.

This chain connects TRBV10-3 to TRBJ2-3; 9 bases map to TRBD2. The V gene end was trimmed by 7 bases and the J gene end by 5 bases; junction bases not matched to a gene: 7. The CDR3 is 14 amino acids. Germline lookup yields CDR1 ENHRY and CDR2 SYGVKD. The CDR3 coding sequence is TGTGCCATCACCGAGAGGCGGGGGGGAGATACGCAGTATTTT. Protein: CAITERRGGDTQYF.

The J gene is TRBJ1-1, the V gene TRBV6-2 or TRBV6-3; 9 nucleotides match TRBD1. V was clipped by 4 bases and J by 7 bases; unmatched bases: 10. The CDR3 length is 15 residues. Per germline, CDR1 MNHEY and CDR2 SVGEGT. For the CDR3, the DNA is TGTGCCAGCAGTTTAATGCGGGACAGGGTCGGTGAAGCTTTCTTT. Encoded protein: CASSLMRDRVGEAFF.

The CDR3 loop reads CASSPSFNEQFF. DNA for the CDR3: TGTGCCAGCAGCCCCAGTTTCAATGAGCAGTTCTTC. The chain recombines TRBV6-2 or TRBV6-3 with TRBJ2-1; D is undetermined. CDR1 and CDR2 from the germline V gene are MNHEY and SVGEGT. The CDR3 loop spans 12 amino acids. V was trimmed by 6 bases and J by 6 bases, leaving 9 bases between them.

The chain is built from TRBV29-1 and TRBJ1-2; TRBD1 is a possible D gene (6 bases). CDR3 length: 14 amino acids. The germline gives CDR1 SQVTM, CDR2 ANQGSEA. The V end was cut by 4 bases, the J end by 0 bases, with 12 bases between. CDR3: CSVGGAGANYGYTF. CDR3 nucleotides: TGCAGCGTTGGAGGGGCAGGGGCTAACTATGGCTACACCTTC.

This chain connects TRBV28 to TRBJ2-1; 8 positions match TRBD2. With 6 bases clipped from V and 6 bases from J, the junction kept 10 bases outside the gene matches. The germline V gene encodes CDR1 MDHEN and CDR2 SYDVKM. The CDR3 length is 15 residues. CDR3 DNA: TGTGCCAGCAGCAAATTGGCGGGAGGCACCAATGAGCAGTTCTTC. Its protein product is CASSKLAGGTNEQFF.